This note documents a single TCR beta chain sequence. The antigen remains unidentified. This specimen belongs to a study of CD8+ T cells in alopecia areata. Study-wide context: Treated patients took oral tofacitinib at 5 to 10 mg twice daily.

Study-level findings and limits: Many expanded lesional clones persisted in scalp and blood during tofacitinib treatment.

RNA was isolated and reverse transcribed to cDNA, the sequencing template. Assay: immunoSEQ multiplex PCR; the TCRdb copy retains only in-frame clones and omits some. The sample consists of roughly 99,000 clones, roughly 89% of them appearing once. The CDR3 has 17 amino acids. V shed 1 base, J shed 2 bases, and the junction held 9 bases outside the gene matches. CDR1 and CDR2 (germline): SQVTM, ANQGSEA. Treatment given: oral pan-JAK inhibitor, 5-10 mg twice daily. The TCR sequence derives from a human donor with alopecia areata. Here the sequenced sample was CD8+ T cells sorted from blood, taken at week 24, from a patient treated with tofacitinib. The genes are TRBV29-1 and TRBJ2-3; 10 bases match TRBD1. The CDR3 region is CSVEAWDRGNPTDTQYF. Written as DNA, the CDR3 is TGCAGCGTTGAAGCCTGGGACAGGGGAAACCCCACAGATACGCAGTATTTT.